Described below is a single T cell receptor (beta chain) sequence and its context. CDR1 is LGHDT, CDR2 YNNKEL, per germline (reference sequence). The CDR3 spans 12 residues. V was cut by 3 bases and J by 3 bases, with 6 bases left in between. There were no patients who had received any treatment before thyroid surgery. In the authors' methods: CDR3 differences across clinicopathological groups were used to build a distant-metastasis classifier for papillary thyroid cancer. From the PCR reads, TCRdb re-called clones with MiXCR. TCRdb's processing, not the authors' own work, is the source of the V and J calls. Of under 40,000 clones in the sample, roughly 15% were seen once. This record belongs to a study of metastatic and nonmetastatic thyroid tumors. Study-wide background: For malignant and benign thyroid patients, tumor or nodule tissue and blood were the sources whose repertoires were compared.

Sequenced material: blood. This rearrangement joins TRBV3-1 to TRBJ2-7; no clear D gene. The sequence was collected from a female donor with papillary thyroid cancer or a benign thyroid nodule (not recorded which). Some clones in this sample may be carry-over from other donors' samples. The CDR3 DNA is TGTGCCAGCAGCCAGAGCCTCTACGAGCAGTACTTC. Translating gives CASSQSLYEQYF.